This T cell receptor (beta chain) was recorded in a study of T-cell memory formation after mild COVID-19. Study observations and caveats: Pre-infection memory showed some responding clones, and this suggested that cross-reactive memory joined. For contracting clones, CD4+ ones sat mainly in CM and EM, CD8+ in EMRA. A balance of CD4 and CD8 characterized clones contracting day 15 to 85, whereas later expanders leaned CD4+.

This clonotype has more than one count but fewer than ten. Antigen unknown. The CDR3 contains 15 residues. V was pared by 1 base and J by 1 base, with 10 bases between. The germline V gene has CDR1 SGHTA and CDR2 FQGTGA. TCRdb reprocessed the 5' RACE reads via MiXCR and lists one record per CDR3 protein. The sample has fewer than 650,000 distinct CDR3 sequences; about 20% are singletons. The material sequenced was PBMCs or a T cell subset sorted from them (not recorded which). This receptor was obtained from an adult woman who had mild COVID-19 (a few samples of this study predate the infection). Cell type and time point are not known. The V gene is TRBV7-3, the J gene TRBJ2-5; D call uncertain. CDR3 loop: CASSLNGRVQETQYF. CDR3 in DNA: TGTGCCAGCAGCTTAAATGGACGGGTCCAAGAGACCCAGTACTTC.